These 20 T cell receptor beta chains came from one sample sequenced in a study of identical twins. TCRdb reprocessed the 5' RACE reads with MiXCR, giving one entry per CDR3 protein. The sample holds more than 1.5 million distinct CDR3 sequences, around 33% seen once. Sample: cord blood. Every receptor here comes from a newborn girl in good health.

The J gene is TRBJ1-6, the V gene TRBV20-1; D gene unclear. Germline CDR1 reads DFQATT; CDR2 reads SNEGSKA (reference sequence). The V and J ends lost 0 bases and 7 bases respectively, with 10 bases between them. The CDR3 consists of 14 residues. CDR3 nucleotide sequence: TGCAGTGCTAGAGATCCCAAATCGAATTCACCCCTCCACTTT. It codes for CSARDPKSNSPLHF.

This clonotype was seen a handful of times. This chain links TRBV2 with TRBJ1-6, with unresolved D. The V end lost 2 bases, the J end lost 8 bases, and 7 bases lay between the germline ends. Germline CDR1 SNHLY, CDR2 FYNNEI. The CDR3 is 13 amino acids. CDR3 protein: CASSERWDSPLHF. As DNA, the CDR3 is TGTGCCAGCAGTGAACGGTGGGATTCACCCCTCCACTTT. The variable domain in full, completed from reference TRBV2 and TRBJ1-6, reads EPEVTQTPSHQVTQMGQEVILRCVPISNHLYFYWYRQILGQKVEFLVSFYNNEISEKSEIFDDQFSVERPDGSNFTLKIRSTKLEDSAMYFCASSERWDSPLHFGNGTRLTVT.

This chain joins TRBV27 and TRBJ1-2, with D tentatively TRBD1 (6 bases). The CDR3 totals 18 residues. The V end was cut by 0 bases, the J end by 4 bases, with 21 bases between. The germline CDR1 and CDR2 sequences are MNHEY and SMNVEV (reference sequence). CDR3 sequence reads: CASSLSRGYGAGIYGYTF. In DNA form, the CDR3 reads TGTGCCAGCAGTTTATCGAGGGGGTATGGAGCGGGGATCTATGGCTACACCTTC.

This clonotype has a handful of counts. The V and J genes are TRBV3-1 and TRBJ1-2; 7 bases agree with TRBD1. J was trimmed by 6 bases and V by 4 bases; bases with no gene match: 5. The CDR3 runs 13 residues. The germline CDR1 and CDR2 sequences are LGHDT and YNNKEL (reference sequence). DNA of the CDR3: TGTGCCAGCAGCCTGGGACAGTCTAATGGCTACACCTTC. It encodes CASSLGQSNGYTF.

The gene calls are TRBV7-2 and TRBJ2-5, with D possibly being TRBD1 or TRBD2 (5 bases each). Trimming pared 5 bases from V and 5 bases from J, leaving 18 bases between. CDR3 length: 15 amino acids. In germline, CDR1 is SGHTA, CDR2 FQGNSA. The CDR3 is CASSPGTHPGETQYF. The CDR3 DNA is TGTGCCAGCAGCCCAGGGACCCACCCAGGGGAGACCCAGTACTTC.

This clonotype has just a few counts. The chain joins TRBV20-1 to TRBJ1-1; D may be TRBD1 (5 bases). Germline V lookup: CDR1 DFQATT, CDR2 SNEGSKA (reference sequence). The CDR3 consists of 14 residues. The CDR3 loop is CSPGPRGVGTEAFF. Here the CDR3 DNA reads TGCAGCCCCGGACCTCGAGGGGTGGGCACTGAAGCTTTCTTT.

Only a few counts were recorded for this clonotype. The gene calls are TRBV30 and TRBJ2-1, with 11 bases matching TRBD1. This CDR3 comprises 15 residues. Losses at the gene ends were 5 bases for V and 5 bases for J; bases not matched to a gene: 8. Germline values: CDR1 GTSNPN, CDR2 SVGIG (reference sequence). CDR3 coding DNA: TGTGCCTGGTTAACCGGGACAGGGGGACACAATGAGCAGTTCTTC. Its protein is CAWLTGTGGHNEQFF.

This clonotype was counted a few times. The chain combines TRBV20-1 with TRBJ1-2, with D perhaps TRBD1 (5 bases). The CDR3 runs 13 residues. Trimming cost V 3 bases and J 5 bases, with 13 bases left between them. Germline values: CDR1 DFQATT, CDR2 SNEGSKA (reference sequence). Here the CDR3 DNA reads TGCAGTGCTAGTTCCGGGAAGGGGTATGGCTACACCTTC. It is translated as CSASSGKGYGYTF.

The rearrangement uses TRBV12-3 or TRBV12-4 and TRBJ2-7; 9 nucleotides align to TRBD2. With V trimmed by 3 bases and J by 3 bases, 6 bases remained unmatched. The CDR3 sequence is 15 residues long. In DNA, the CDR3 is TGTGCCAGCAGTTTTGGGGGACTAGCCCTCTACGAGCAGTACTTC. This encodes CASSFGGLALYEQYF.

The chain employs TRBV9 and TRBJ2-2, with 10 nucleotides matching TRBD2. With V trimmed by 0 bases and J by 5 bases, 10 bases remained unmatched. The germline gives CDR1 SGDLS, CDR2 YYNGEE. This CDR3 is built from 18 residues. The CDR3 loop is CASSVEESGAGGTGELFF. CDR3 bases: TGTGCCAGCAGCGTAGAAGAGAGCGGAGCGGGGGGGACCGGGGAGCTGTTTTTT.

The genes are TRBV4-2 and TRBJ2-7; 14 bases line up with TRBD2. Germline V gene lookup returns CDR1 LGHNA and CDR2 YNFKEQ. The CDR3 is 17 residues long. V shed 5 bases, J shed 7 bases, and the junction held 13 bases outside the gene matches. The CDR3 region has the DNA TGTGCCAGCAGCGGAACCGGGACTAGCGGGAGCCACAATGAGCAGTACTTC. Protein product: CASSGTGTSGSHNEQYF.

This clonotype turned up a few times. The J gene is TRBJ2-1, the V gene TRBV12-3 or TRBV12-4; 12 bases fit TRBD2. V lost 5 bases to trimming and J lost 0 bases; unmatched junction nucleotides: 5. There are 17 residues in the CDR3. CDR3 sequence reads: CASSLKTSGSSYNEQFF. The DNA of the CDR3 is TGTGCCAGCAGTCTCAAGACTAGCGGGAGCTCCTACAATGAGCAGTTCTTC.

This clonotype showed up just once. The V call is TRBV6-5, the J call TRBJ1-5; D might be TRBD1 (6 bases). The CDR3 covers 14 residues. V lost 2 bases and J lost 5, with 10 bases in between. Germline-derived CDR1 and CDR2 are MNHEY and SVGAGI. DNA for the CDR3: TGTGCCAGCAGTTACGTCAGGGGTGATCAGCCCCAGCATTTT. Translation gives CASSYVRGDQPQHF.

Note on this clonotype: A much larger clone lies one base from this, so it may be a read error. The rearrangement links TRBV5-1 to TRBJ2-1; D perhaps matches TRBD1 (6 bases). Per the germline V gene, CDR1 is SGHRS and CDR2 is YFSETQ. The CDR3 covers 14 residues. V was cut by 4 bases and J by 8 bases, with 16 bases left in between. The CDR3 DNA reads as TGCGCCAGCAGCCCGGGACAAGAGTACGATGAGCAGTTCTTC. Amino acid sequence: CASSPGQEYDEQFF. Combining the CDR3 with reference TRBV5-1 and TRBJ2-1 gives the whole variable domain KAGVTQTPRYLIKTRGQQVTLSCSPISGHRSVSWYQQTPGQGLQFLFEYFSETQRNKGNFPGRFSGRQFSNSRSEMNVSTLELGDSALYLCASSPGQEYDEQFFGPGTRLTVL.

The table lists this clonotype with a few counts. CDR3 nucleotide sequence: TGTGCCACTGGGCCCCTCTACGAGCAGTACTTC. It codes for CATGPLYEQYF. The chain recombines TRBV10-3 with TRBJ2-7, with unresolved D. V dropped 10 bases and J dropped 3 bases, with 10 bases sitting between them. In germline, CDR1 is ENHRY, CDR2 SYGVKD. The CDR3 covers 11 residues.

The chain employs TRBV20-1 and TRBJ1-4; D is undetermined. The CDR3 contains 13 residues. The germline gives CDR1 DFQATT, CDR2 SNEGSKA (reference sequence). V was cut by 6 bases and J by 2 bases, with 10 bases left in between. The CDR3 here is CSAPSATNEKLFF. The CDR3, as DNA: TGCAGTGCGCCGTCTGCGACTAATGAAAAACTGTTTTTT.

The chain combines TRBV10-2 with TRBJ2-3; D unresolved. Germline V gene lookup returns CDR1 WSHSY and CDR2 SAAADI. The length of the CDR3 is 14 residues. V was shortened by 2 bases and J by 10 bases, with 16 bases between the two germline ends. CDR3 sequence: CASSEQIGRYAQYF. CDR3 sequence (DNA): TGCGCCAGCAGTGAGCAGATTGGCCGTTATGCGCAGTATTTT.

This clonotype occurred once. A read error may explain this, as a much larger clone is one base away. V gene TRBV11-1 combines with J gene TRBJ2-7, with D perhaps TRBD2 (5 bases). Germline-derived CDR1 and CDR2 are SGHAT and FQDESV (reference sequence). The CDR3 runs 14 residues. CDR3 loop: CASSSNVGVYGQYF. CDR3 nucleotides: TGTGCCAGCAGCTCGAATGTGGGAGTGTACGGGCAGTACTTC.

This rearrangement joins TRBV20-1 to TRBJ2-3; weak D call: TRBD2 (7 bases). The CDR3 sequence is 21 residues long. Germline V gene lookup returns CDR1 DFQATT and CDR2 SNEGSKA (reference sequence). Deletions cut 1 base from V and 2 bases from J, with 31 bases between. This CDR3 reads CSARGAPFEDGQRGSTDTQYF. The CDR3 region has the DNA TGCAGTGCTAGAGGGGCCCCCTTCGAGGATGGACAGCGGGGATCCACAGATACGCAGTATTTT.

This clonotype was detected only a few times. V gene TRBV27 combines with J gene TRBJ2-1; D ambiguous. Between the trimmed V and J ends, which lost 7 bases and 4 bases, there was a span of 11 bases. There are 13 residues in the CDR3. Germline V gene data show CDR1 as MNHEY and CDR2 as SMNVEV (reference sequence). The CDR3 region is CASNSRTYNEQFF. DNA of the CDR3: TGTGCCAGCAACTCCAGGACGTACAATGAGCAGTTCTTC.